These T cell receptor beta chains were read from a single sample in a study of cytomegalovirus exposure and HLA in healthy donors. Measured with immunoSEQ multiplex PCR; TCRdb has only the in-frame clones, and not every one. The table lists about 130,000 clones, around three quarters of them singletons. Material: PBMCs. These receptor sequences come from a male donor in good health and CMV-seropositive. CDR3s include the opening cysteine and the closing phenylalanine or tryptophan. Each record gives: D gene, clone size, J gene, CDR3 length, V gene, CDR3 DNA, CDR3 protein. A D gene is named only where the DNA matches it firmly. Clone size, where shown, is once, few, many, or a class for clones that have expanded.

>.|.|TRBJ2-2|13|TRBV7-9
TGTGCCAGCAGTACAGGGTTAACCGGGGAGCTGTTTTTT
CASSTGLTGELFF
>.|.|TRBJ1-1|11|TRBV20-1
TGCAGTGCTAGGCGGAACACTGAAGCTTTCTTT
CSARRNTEAFF
>.|.|TRBJ1-6|13|TRBV6-1
TGTGCCAGCAGGGGGGGGAGGATCTCACCCCTCCACTTT
CASRGGRISPLHF
>.|.|TRBJ2-3|13|TRBV15
TGTGCCACCAGCAGAGAACCTCGGGATACGCAGTATTTT
CATSREPRDTQYF
>.|.|TRBJ2-5|16|TRBV19
TGTGCCAGTAACTCAAGGGGGGGGGTTTCTGGGGAGACCCAGTACTTC
CASNSRGGVSGETQYF
>TRBD1|.|TRBJ2-1|18|TRBV19
TGTGCCAGTAGTATACAAGCGCCGGGACAGAATGCCTACAATGAGCAGTTCTTC
CASSIQAPGQNAYNEQFF
>.|.|TRBJ1-5|12|TRBV19
TGTGCCACCGCAGGGGGCAATCAGCCCCAGCATTTT
CATAGGNQPQHF
>.|.|TRBJ2-4|13|TRBV30
TGTGCCTGGGTGGGGGGGGGCAGAAACAGTCAGTACTTC
CAWVGGGRNSQYF
>TRBD1|.|TRBJ2-2|16|TRBV6-5
TGTGCCAGCAGTTATGGCCAGGGGGCATACACCGGGGAGCTGTTTTTT
CASSYGQGAYTGELFF
>TRBD1|.|TRBJ1-1|16|TRBV5-4
TGTGCCAGCAGCTTGGCCACGGGACAGGGATTGACTGAAGCTTTCTTT
CASSLATGQGLTEAFF
>.|few|TRBJ1-5|14|TRBV9
TGTGCCAGCAGCGTACAGGGGAGAGGTCAGCCCCAGCATTTT
CASSVQGRGQPQHF
>TRBD1|.|TRBJ2-7|15|TRBV2
TGTGCCAGCACCCGACAGGGGCATACCTCCTACGAGCAGTACTTC
CASTRQGHTSYEQYF
>.|few|TRBJ1-1|13|TRBV6-5
TGTGCCAGCAGTTACGGGGAGGACACTGAAGCTTTCTTT
CASSYGEDTEAFF
>TRBD2|.|TRBJ2-5|17|TRBV5-1
TGCGCCAGCAGCGGGGAACTAGCGGGGCTCTTCCAAGAGACCCAGTACTTC
CASSGELAGLFQETQYF
>TRBD1|.|TRBJ1-1|17|TRBV5-1
TGCGCCAGCAGCTCCAATCCGGGACAGGGGCCTGGATCTGAAGCTTTCTTT
CASSSNPGQGPGSEAFF
>TRBD2|.|TRBJ2-1|15|TRBV27
TGTGCCAGCATACCCCGGGGTAGCGGGAGTGTTGAGCAGTTCTTC
CASIPRGSGSVEQFF
>.|.|TRBJ2-7|14|TRBV13
TGTGCCAGCAGCTTCGGAGAGCCCGGGTCTGAGCAGTACTTC
CASSFGEPGSEQYF
>.|.|TRBJ1-5|14|TRBV19
TGTGCCAGTAGTATGGAGGGTATTTTTCAGCCCCAGCATTTT
CASSMEGIFQPQHF
>.|.|TRBJ2-2|15|TRBV2
TGTGCCAGCAGTGAACTAGCGCCGAACACCGGGGAGCTGTTTTTT
CASSELAPNTGELFF
>TRBD1|.|TRBJ2-5|14|TRBV5-1
TGCGCCAGCAGCTTGAGGGGGACAGGGGAAGGGCAGTACTTC
CASSLRGTGEGQYF
>TRBD1|.|TRBJ1-2|15|TRBV5-6
TGTGCCAGCAGCACCGGACAGGGGGCTTACGGGGGCTACACCTTC
CASSTGQGAYGGYTF
>.|.|TRBJ2-1|14|TRBV21-1
TGTGCCAGCAGCAAAGTGGGACAGAACAATGAGCAGTTCTTC
CASSKVGQNNEQFF
>.|.|TRBJ2-7|16|TRBV7-2
TGTGCCAGCAGCTTAGTTGGGACCAGGGGAACCTACGAGCAGTACTTC
CASSLVGTRGTYEQYF
>TRBD2|.|TRBJ2-1|15|TRBV5-4
TGTGCCAGCAGCTTGGGTAGCGGGAGACTGAATGAGCAGTTCTTC
CASSLGSGRLNEQFF
>TRBD2|.|TRBJ2-7|17|TRBV7-6
TGTGCCAGCAGCTTAGAAGCGGGAGGCCTAAGCTCCTACGAGCAGTACTTC
CASSLEAGGLSSYEQYF
>TRBD2|.|TRBJ2-2|16|TRBV6-1
TGTGCCAGCAGTGAGATAAGCGGGAGGTCGGCCGGGGAGCTGTTTTTT
CASSEISGRSAGELFF
>TRBD1|.|TRBJ1-2|14|TRBV19
TGTGCCAGTAGTCCACAGGGGGGGTTTGCTGGCTACACCTTC
CASSPQGGFAGYTF
>TRBD1|.|TRBJ2-2|15|TRBV5-1
TGCGCCAGCAGCCGCCCAACAGGGGCCACCGGGGAGCTGTTTTTT
CASSRPTGATGELFF
>TRBD1|.|TRBJ1-5|14|TRBV7-2
TGTGCCAGCAGCCCCTCCGGGACAGGGCATCCCCAGCATTTT
CASSPSGTGHPQHF
>TRBD1|.|TRBJ1-1|14|TRBV6-5
TGTGCCAGCAGCGCCATGGACAGGGGCACTGAAGCTTTCTTT
CASSAMDRGTEAFF
>.|.|TRBJ1-5|14|TRBV28
TGTGCCAGCAGTAGCAGACAGCGCGGTCAGCCCCAGCATTTT
CASSSRQRGQPQHF
>.|.|TRBJ1-3|15|TRBV30
TGTGCCTGGAGTGTAGGGGGGGCTTCTGGAAACACCATATATTTT
CAWSVGGASGNTIYF
>.|.|TRBJ1-2|15|TRBV5-1
TGCGCCAGCAGCTTGTTCGGGGGGGGGAATGTTGGCTACACCTTC
CASSLFGGGNVGYTF
>.|.|TRBJ2-5|13|TRBV5-4
TGTGCCAGCAGCACACAGGGTGGGGAGACCCAGTACTTC
CASSTQGGETQYF
>TRBD1|.|TRBJ1-2|15|TRBV7-9
TGTTCCAGCAGCTTATTAACTGGGACAGGGGATGGCTACACCTTC
CSSSLLTGTGDGYTF
>.|.|TRBJ2-7|16|TRBV21-1
TGTGCCAGCAGCAAAGGGTTGGAGACAGTCTCCTACGAGCAGTACTTC
CASSKGLETVSYEQYF
>TRBD1|.|TRBJ2-6|18|TRBV7-9
TGTTCCAGCAGCTTAGCAGGGGGCAATGAAGGTGGGGCCAACGTCCTGACTTTC
CSSSLAGGNEGGANVLTF
>TRBD1|.|TRBJ2-2|17|TRBV11-2
TGTGCCAGCAGCTCAGCCCTGGGACAGGGGGCGATCGGGGAGCTGTTTTTT
CASSSALGQGAIGELFF
>.|.|TRBJ2-4|13|TRBV29-1
TGCAGCGTTGTGGGGGGAATGGAAAACATTCAGTACTTC
CSVVGGMENIQYF
>TRBD1|.|TRBJ2-3|15|TRBV14
TGTGCCAGCAGCCTGGGACAGACTAGCACAGATACGCAGTATTTT
CASSLGQTSTDTQYF
>.|.|TRBJ2-2|15|TRBV7-2
TGTGCCAGCCGATCACAGGGAGCCATCCCCGGGGAGCTGTTTTTT
CASRSQGAIPGELFF
>.|.|TRBJ1-4|13|TRBV28
TGTGCCAGCAGTGTCCCCAGGGCGTTCGAACTGTTTTTT
CASSVPRAFELFF
>.|.|TRBJ1-4|11|TRBV7-2
TGTGCCAGCAAGAGTGGTGTAAAACTGTTTTTT
CASKSGVKLFF
>TRBD1|.|TRBJ2-7|15|TRBV5-1
TGCGCCAGCAGGCAAGGGACAGGCGACTCCTACGAGCAGTACTTC
CASRQGTGDSYEQYF
>TRBD1|.|TRBJ1-5|15|TRBV28
TGTGCCAGCACTGTCAGGGGGCGCGGTCAACAGCCCCAGCATTTT
CASTVRGRGQQPQHF
>TRBD2|.|TRBJ2-1|15|TRBV5-1
TGCGCCAGCAGCTTGGAGGGACTAGCGTTGGGTGAGCAGTTCTTC
CASSLEGLALGEQFF
>.|.|TRBJ2-2|14|TRBV4-1
TGCGCCAGCAGCCAAGTAATTGTAACCGGGGAGCTGTTTTTT
CASSQVIVTGELFF
>.|.|TRBJ2-4|15|TRBV11-1
TGTGCCAGCAGCTTCGGTCAGGGAGCCAAAAACATTCAGTACTTC
CASSFGQGAKNIQYF
>TRBD1|.|TRBJ2-3|18|TRBV7-6
TGTGCCAGCAGCTCCGTCCGACAGGGACCTACAAGCACAGATACGCAGTATTTT
CASSSVRQGPTSTDTQYF